The 18 T cell receptor beta chains in this list originate from one sample, sequenced in a study of OX40 agonist ivuxolimab in advanced cancers. Some clones are missing from TCRdb's copy, which holds only in-frame ones; the method was immunoSEQ multiplex PCR. The sample holds roughly 50,000 clones; more than 70% are singletons and the top ten take roughly 1%. The sequencing here drew on CD4+ or CD8+ T cells sorted from blood, taken in a trial of the OX40 agonist ivuxolimab. These receptors were collected from an adult with an advanced solid tumor such as melanoma, head and neck, liver or kidney cancer.

The CDR3 DNA sequence: TGTGCCAGCTCATCCTCAGGGGGCTCCTACGAGCAGTACTTC. It specifies CASSSSGGSYEQYF. V is TRBV18 and J is TRBJ2-7; 7 positions match TRBD1. V was pared by 5 bases and J by 0 bases, with 4 bases of the junction left unmatched. Germline V gene lookup returns CDR1 KGHSH and CDR2 LQKENI. There are 14 residues in the CDR3. Based on the CDR3 plus reference TRBV18 and TRBJ2-7, the full variable domain is NAGVMQNPRHLVRRRGQEARLRCSPMKGHSHVYWYRQLPEEGLKFMVYLQKENIIDESGMPKERFSAEFPKEGPSILRIQQVVRGDSAAYFCASSSSGGSYEQYFGPGTRLTVT.

Of note for this clone: Different DNA sequences within this sample yield the same CDR3. CDR3 amino acids: CASSLRQGRYQPQHF. In nucleotides, the CDR3 is TGTGCCAGCAGTCTCAGACAGGGTCGTTATCAGCCCCAGCATTTT. This chain connects TRBV6-5 to TRBJ1-5; TRBD1 aligns across 7 bases. The germline V gene encodes CDR1 MNHEY and CDR2 SVGAGI. V shed 5 bases, J shed 5 bases, and the junction held 9 bases outside the gene matches. This CDR3 has 15 amino acids.

The chain uses TRBV5-1 and TRBJ2-7; the D call may be TRBD1 or TRBD2 (5 bases each). Trimming removed 7 bases from V and 0 bases from J, with 17 bases in between. The V gene's germline CDR1 is SGHRS and CDR2 YFSETQ. CDR3 length: 15 amino acids. The CDR3 DNA reads as TGCGCCAGCTATACCGGGACGGTGAGCTCCTACGAGCAGTACTTC. Translating it yields CASYTGTVSSYEQYF.

This rearrangement joins TRBV6-1 to TRBJ1-1; D is ambiguous. Trimming cost V 3 bases and J 0 bases, with 8 bases left between them. From germline, CDR1 is MNHNS and CDR2 SASEGT. This CDR3 is built from 14 residues. CDR3 DNA sequence: TGTGCCAGCAGTGATTGGGGTTTGAACACTGAAGCTTTCTTT. It is translated as CASSDWGLNTEAFF.

This clone is medium-sized within its sample. The chain joins TRBV19 to TRBJ2-2; D not certain. Germline CDR1 LNHDA, CDR2 SQIVND (reference sequence). V lost 6 bases and J lost 5, with 16 bases in between. The CDR3 consists of 15 residues. Here the CDR3 reads CASSPLISYTGELFF. The CDR3 nucleotides read TGTGCCAGTAGCCCACTAATAAGTTATACCGGGGAGCTGTTTTTT.

The V call is TRBV18, the J call TRBJ1-2; no clear D. V was trimmed by 2 bases and J by 5 bases, leaving 12 bases between them. The CDR3 runs to 14 residues. The V gene's germline CDR1 is KGHSH and CDR2 LQKENI. The CDR3 protein is CASSPGDRSYGYTF. CDR3 in DNA: TGTGCCAGCTCACCAGGGGATCGTTCTTATGGCTACACCTTC. The variable domain in full, completed from reference TRBV18 and TRBJ1-2, reads NAGVMQNPRHLVRRRGQEARLRCSPMKGHSHVYWYRQLPEEGLKFMVYLQKENIIDESGMPKERFSAEFPKEGPSILRIQQVVRGDSAAYFCASSPGDRSYGYTFGSGTRLTVV.

The rearrangement joins TRBV5-6 to TRBJ2-5; tentatively, D is TRBD2 (6 bases). The germline gives CDR1 SGHDT, CDR2 YYEEEE. The CDR3 covers 17 residues. Trimming left V 2 bases short and J 0 bases short, with 17 bases between. The CDR3 coding sequence is TGTGCCAGCAGCTTTGGGGGGTTGCTTCGGTACCAAGAGACCCAGTACTTC. Its protein is CASSFGGLLRYQETQYF.

The V call is TRBV5-1, the J call TRBJ1-2, with 10 nucleotides matching TRBD1. Trimming took 4 bases from V and 6 from J; bases not matched to a gene: 9. CDR1 and CDR2 from the germline V gene are SGHRS and YFSETQ. This CDR3 is 15 amino acids long. CDR3 in DNA: TGCGCCAGCAGCAGACAGGGGGCGCCCCAGGATGGCTACACCTTC. Translating it yields CASSRQGAPQDGYTF.

The chain is built from TRBV5-4 and TRBJ2-7; D is possibly TRBD1 (6 bases). V shed 1 base and J shed 1 base, with 9 bases lying between them. The CDR3 has 14 amino acids. Germline V gene data show CDR1 as SGHNT and CDR2 as YYREEE (reference sequence). The CDR3 protein is CASSLRGGSYEQYF. For the CDR3, the DNA is TGTGCCAGCAGCTTGCGAGGGGGTTCCTACGAGCAGTACTTC.

This clone was seen a handful of times. The rearrangement links TRBV7-3 to TRBJ1-1; TRBD1 might be the D (6 bases). The CDR3 has 13 residues. Trimming took off 5 bases at V and 3 bases at J, with 10 bases between the two ends. Germline V gene sequence: CDR1 SGHTA, CDR2 FQGTGA. CDR3 sequence reads: CASSTGSDTEAFF. The CDR3 bases are TGTGCCAGCAGCACAGGGTCGGACACTGAAGCTTTCTTT.

The CDR3, as DNA: TGTGCCAGCAGCGTAGCTTCAGGGATGAACACTGAAGCTTTCTTT. This sequence encodes CASSVASGMNTEAFF. This chain joins TRBV9 and TRBJ1-1, with D tentatively TRBD1 (5 bases). V was clipped by 0 bases and J by 0 bases, with 9 bases between them. Per the germline V gene, CDR1 is SGDLS and CDR2 is YYNGEE. This CDR3 is built from 15 residues.

Notes on this clone: The sample contains more than one DNA sequence encoding this CDR3. In DNA form, the CDR3 reads TGTGCCAGCGGGTCGGGACAACCCAACAATGAGCAGTTCTTC. Translation gives CASGSGQPNNEQFF. The chain combines TRBV6-1 with TRBJ2-1, with a tentative D call TRBD1 (6 bases). The V gene's germline CDR1 is MNHNS and CDR2 SASEGT. Trimming shortened V by 8 bases and J by 5 bases, and 16 bases separated the two germline ends. This CDR3 is built from 14 residues.

This chain joins TRBV5-6 and TRBJ1-5; D might be TRBD1 (6 bases). The germline V gene has CDR1 SGHDT and CDR2 YYEEEE. The CDR3 runs 14 residues. The germline V and J ends were trimmed by 2 bases and 3 bases, with 9 bases remaining between them. In DNA form, the CDR3 reads TGTGCCAGCAGCTTAGGACAGTTCAATCAGCCCCAGCATTTT. It specifies CASSLGQFNQPQHF.

The rearrangement uses TRBV25-1 and TRBJ1-3; 8 bases align to TRBD1. Germline assignment: CDR1 MGHDK and CDR2 SYGVNS. V gave up 6 bases and J gave up 7 bases; unmatched junction bases: 5. This CDR3 region has 13 residues. Written as DNA, the CDR3 is TGTGCCAGCAGGCAGGACAGGGCCAACACCATATATTTT. It specifies CASRQDRANTIYF.

The J gene is TRBJ2-7, the V gene TRBV12-5; 12 bases agree with TRBD2. Looked up from germline, CDR1 is LGHNT and CDR2 is FRNRAP. The CDR3 has 17 residues. Germline trimming cut 3 bases from V and 0 bases from J; bases unmatched to any gene: 6. The CDR3: CASGLFTGLAGSYEQYF. DNA of the CDR3: TGTGCTAGTGGTTTATTTACGGGACTAGCGGGCTCCTACGAGCAGTACTTC.

The V call is TRBV6-1, the J call TRBJ2-3; 8 nucleotides agree with TRBD1. The V gene end was trimmed by 3 bases and the J gene end by 1 base; junction bases not matched to a gene: 3. This CDR3 is built from 15 residues. Germline values: CDR1 MNHNS, CDR2 SASEGT. CDR3 residues: CASSDVGQGTDTQYF. Here the CDR3 DNA reads TGTGCCAGCAGTGATGTGGGACAGGGCACAGATACGCAGTATTTT.

This rearrangement joins TRBV11-2 to TRBJ2-7; D perhaps matches TRBD1 (7 bases). V shed 6 bases and J shed 1 base, with 16 bases lying between them. The germline V gene encodes CDR1 SGHAT and CDR2 FQNNGV. This CDR3 has 15 residues. This CDR3 reads CASSFRGAQSYEQYF. In nucleotides, the CDR3 is TGTGCCAGCAGTTTCAGGGGGGCCCAATCCTACGAGCAGTACTTC. The variable domain in full, with the rest retrieved from reference TRBV11-2 and TRBJ2-7, is EAGVAQSPRYKIIEKRQSVAFWCNPISGHATLYWYQQILGQGPKLLIQFQNNGVVDDSQLPKDRFSAERLKGVDSTLKIQPAKLEDSAVYLCASSFRGAQSYEQYFGPGTRLTVT.

V gene TRBV18 combines with J gene TRBJ2-1; no definite D call. Trimming took off 3 bases at V and 4 bases at J, with 10 bases between the two ends. CDR1 and CDR2 (germline): KGHSH, LQKENI. The CDR3 contains 14 residues. CDR3 region: CASSPQSGYNEQFF. CDR3 DNA sequence: TGTGCCAGCTCACCGCAGTCTGGGTACAATGAGCAGTTCTTC.